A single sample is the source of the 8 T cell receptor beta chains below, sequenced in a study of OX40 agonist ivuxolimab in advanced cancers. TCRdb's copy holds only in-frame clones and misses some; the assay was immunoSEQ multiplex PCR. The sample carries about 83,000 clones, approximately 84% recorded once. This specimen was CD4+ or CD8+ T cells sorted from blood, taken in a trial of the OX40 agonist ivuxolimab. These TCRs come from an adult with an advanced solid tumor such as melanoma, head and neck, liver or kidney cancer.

The CDR3 loop reads CASSLDQETQYF. CDR3 DNA sequence: TGTGCCAGCAGCTTAGACCAAGAGACCCAGTACTTC. This chain connects TRBV11-3 to TRBJ2-5; the D is unclear. Deletions cut 0 bases from V and 1 base from J, with 0 bases between. CDR1 SGHNT and CDR2 YENEEA come from the germline V gene. The CDR3 is 12 residues long.

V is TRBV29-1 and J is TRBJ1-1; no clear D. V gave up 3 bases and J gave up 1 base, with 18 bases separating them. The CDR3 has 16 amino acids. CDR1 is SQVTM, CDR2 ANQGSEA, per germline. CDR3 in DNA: TGCAGCGTTGAGGGAAAGGGTAGCGTCGGGAACACTGAAGCTTTCTTT. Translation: CSVEGKGSVGNTEAFF.

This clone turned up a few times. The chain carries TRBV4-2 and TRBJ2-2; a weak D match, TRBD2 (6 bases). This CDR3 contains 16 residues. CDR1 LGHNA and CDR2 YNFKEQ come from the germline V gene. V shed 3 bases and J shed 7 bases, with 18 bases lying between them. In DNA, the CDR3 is TGTGCCAGCAGCCAGAGGGGAGGCGGGACCCTCGGGGAGCTGTTTTTT. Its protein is CASSQRGGGTLGELFF.

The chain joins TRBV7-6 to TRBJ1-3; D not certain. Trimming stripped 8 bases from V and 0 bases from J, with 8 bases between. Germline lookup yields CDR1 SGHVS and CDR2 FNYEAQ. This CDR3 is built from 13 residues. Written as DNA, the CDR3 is TGTGCCAGCGGGTACACCTCTGGAAACACCATATATTTT. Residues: CASGYTSGNTIYF.

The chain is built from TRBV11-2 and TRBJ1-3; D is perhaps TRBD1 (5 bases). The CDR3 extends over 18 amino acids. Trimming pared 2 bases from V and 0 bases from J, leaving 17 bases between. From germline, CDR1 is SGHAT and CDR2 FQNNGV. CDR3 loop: CASSLKFPGVASGNTIYF. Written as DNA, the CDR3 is TGTGCCAGCAGCTTAAAGTTCCCGGGGGTCGCCTCTGGAAACACCATATATTTT.

The CDR3 sequence: CASSLLGTEAFF. DNA of the CDR3: TGTGCCAGCAGCTTATTGGGAACTGAAGCTTTCTTT. The chain employs TRBV5-5 and TRBJ1-1, with no clear D. The CDR3 length is 12 residues. CDR1 is SGHKS, CDR2 YYEKEE, per germline (reference sequence). Trimming removed 2 bases from V and 5 bases from J, with 7 bases in between.

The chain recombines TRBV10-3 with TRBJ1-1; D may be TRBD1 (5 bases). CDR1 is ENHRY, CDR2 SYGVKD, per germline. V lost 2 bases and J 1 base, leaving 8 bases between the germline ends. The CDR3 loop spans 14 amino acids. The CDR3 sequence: CAISEGGTNTEAFF. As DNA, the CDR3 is TGTGCCATCAGTGAGGGCGGGACGAACACTGAAGCTTTCTTT.

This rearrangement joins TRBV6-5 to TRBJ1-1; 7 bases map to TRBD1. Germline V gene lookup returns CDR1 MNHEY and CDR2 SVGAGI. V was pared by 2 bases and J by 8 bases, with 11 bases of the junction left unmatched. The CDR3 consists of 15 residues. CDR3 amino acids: CASSYAATGQLEAFF. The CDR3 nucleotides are TGTGCCAGCAGTTACGCCGCGACAGGGCAATTAGAAGCTTTCTTT.